These 14 T cell receptor beta chains were sequenced from one sample in a study of blood T cells in healthy people across ages. Then a second PCR, running about 6 to 12 cycles, was carried out with a sample-barcoded 5' primer and a J-beta primer mix. TCRdb fed the 5' RACE reads into MiXCR, producing one record per CDR3 protein. The repertoire holds hundreds of thousands of distinct CDR3 sequences, with 29% as singletons. Source material: blood. These receptors were collected from a woman older than 75 in good health.

This clonotype was seen ten or more times. This chain links TRBV12-3 or TRBV12-4 with TRBJ2-1; 7 bases match TRBD1. The trim removed 5 bases at V and 7 bases at J, leaving 5 bases unmatched. The CDR3 is 13 residues long. CDR3 in amino acids: CASSHSTGNEQFF. For the CDR3, the DNA is TGTGCCAGCAGTCATTCGACAGGGAATGAGCAGTTCTTC.

This chain uses TRBV5-1 with TRBJ1-3; no firm D call. Trimming removed 2 bases at V and 0 bases at J, with 9 bases between. Germline lookup yields CDR1 SGHRS and CDR2 YFSETQ. CDR3 length equals 15 residues. As DNA, the CDR3 is TGCGCCAGCAGCTTCGGCGCGGTCTCTGGAAACACCATATATTTT. Protein sequence: CASSFGAVSGNTIYF.

Many counts were recorded for this clonotype. The V and J genes are TRBV5-5 and TRBJ2-4; no definite D call. The better agreement between TRBJ2-7 and the DNA end casts doubt on the J call. CDR3 length equals 12 residues. CDR1 and CDR2 from the germline V gene are SGHKS and YYEKEE (reference sequence). CDR3 nucleotide sequence: TGTGCCAGCAGCTTCAGGACGATCGAGCAGTACTTC. Translation: CASSFRTIEQYF.

This clonotype was seen repeatedly, ten times or more. The gene calls are TRBV6-6 and TRBJ2-4; 8 bases agree with TRBD1. Germline assignment: CDR1 MNHNY and CDR2 SVGAGI (reference sequence). CDR3 length: 14 residues. Trimming took 4 bases from V and 6 from J; bases not matched to a gene: 5. The CDR3 nucleotides are TGTGCCAGCAGTTGGGCACAGGGGGGAAACATTCAGTACTTC. Protein sequence: CASSWAQGGNIQYF.

This clonotype has a handful of counts. The chain couples TRBV30 to TRBJ1-6, with 10 bases identical to TRBD1. Germline V gene lookup returns CDR1 GTSNPN and CDR2 SVGIG (reference sequence). This CDR3 has 18 residues. The V segment lost 2 bases and the J segment 9 bases; nucleotides outside the gene matches: 16. The CDR3 DNA is TGTGCCTGGAGTCCTACTCGGACAGGGGGTAGTGGTGGTTCACCCCTCCACTTT. Translation gives CAWSPTRTGGSGGSPLHF. Looking up the rest from reference TRBV30 and TRBJ1-6 gives the full variable domain: SQTIHQWPATLVQPVGSPLSLECTVEGTSNPNLYWYRQAAGRGLQLLFYSVGIGQISSEVPQNLSASRPQDRQFILSSKKLLLSDSGFYLCAWSPTRTGGSGGSPLHFGNGTRLTVT.

A word on this clonotype: Being one base from a much bigger clone, this may be a read error. The CDR3 is CASSTPSTDAQYF. The CDR3 region has the DNA TGTGCCAGCAGCACACCTAGCACAGATGCGCAGTATTTT. The V and J genes are TRBV28 and TRBJ2-3, with a weak D call TRBD2 (5 bases). Per the germline V gene, CDR1 is MDHEN and CDR2 is SYDVKM. The CDR3 loop spans 13 amino acids.

This clonotype was detected many times. The chain is built from TRBV28 and TRBJ2-7; possibly TRBD1 or TRBD2 for D (5 bases each). The CDR3 is 14 residues long. Germline V lookup: CDR1 MDHEN, CDR2 SYDVKM. Trimming left V 7 bases short and J 2 bases short, with 15 bases between. CDR3 nucleotides: TGTGCCAGCATGAGGGGAATATCGCCCTACGAGCAGTACTTC. Protein: CASMRGISPYEQYF.

As for this clonotype: One junction end does not reproduce the germline sequence, and a read error may be involved. The chain links TRBV12-3 or TRBV12-4 to TRBJ1-5; D unclear. The CDR3 has 17 residues. The CDR3 here is CTSSSSLPDGQGRPQHF. In DNA form, the CDR3 reads TGTACCAGCAGTTCCTCTCTCCCCGACGGTCAAGGTCGGCCCCAGCATTTT.

To note about this clonotype: One end of the junction varies from germline; a read error may be responsible. This chain links TRBV30 with TRBJ2-3; 7 positions agree with TRBD2. The CDR3 has 15 amino acids. Germline V gives CDR1 GTSNPN, CDR2 SVGIG (reference sequence). The CDR3 is CAWSSPSGITDTQDF. The CDR3, as DNA: TGTGCCTGGAGTTCCCCTAGCGGAATCACAGATACGCAGGATTTT.

This chain links TRBV30 with TRBJ1-5; 7 nucleotides agree with TRBD1. With V trimmed by 0 bases and J by 2 bases, 1 base remained unmatched. The CDR3 sequence is 14 residues long. CDR1 GTSNPN and CDR2 SVGIG come from the germline V gene (reference sequence). The CDR3 sequence is CAWSVGQGNQPQHF. CDR3 DNA sequence: TGTGCCTGGAGTGTAGGACAGGGCAATCAGCCCCAGCATTTT.

This chain uses TRBV4-1 with TRBJ2-1; 9 bases fit TRBD2. V was clipped by 4 bases and J by 8 bases; unmatched bases: 12. Germline values: CDR1 MGHRA, CDR2 YSYEKL. This CDR3 comprises 16 residues. The CDR3 nucleotides read TGCGCCAGCAGCCCGTGGGGTAGCGGGAGTTTCGATGAGCAGTTCTTC. Protein product: CASSPWGSGSFDEQFF.

As to this clonotype: Since a much larger clone is just one base distant, this may be a read error. The J gene is TRBJ1-5, the V gene TRBV7-6, with TRBD1 identical over 8 bases. Germline V gene lookup returns CDR1 SGHVS and CDR2 FNYEAQ. The CDR3 runs to 16 residues. The CDR3 reads CASSLGTGTGNRPQHF. The CDR3 DNA sequence: TGTGCCAGCAGCTTAGGGACAGGGACGGGCAATCGGCCCCAGCATTTT.

V gene TRBV5-1 combines with J gene TRBJ2-1; possibly TRBD2 for D (5 bases). This CDR3 is 14 amino acids long. The V and J ends lost 0 bases and 9 bases respectively, with 13 bases between them. CDR1 and CDR2 from the germline V gene are SGHRS and YFSETQ. CDR3 nucleotide sequence: TGCGCCAGCAGCTTGGGACTTCTTGGAGGTGAGCAGTTCTTC. Translating it yields CASSLGLLGGEQFF.

The V and J genes are TRBV6-2 or TRBV6-3 and TRBJ1-1; D is unclear. There are 12 residues in the CDR3. V was trimmed by 5 bases and J by 0 bases, leaving 4 bases between them. Germline V gene sequence: CDR1 MNHEY, CDR2 SVGEGT. The CDR3 loop is CASSHLNTEAFF. CDR3 sequence (DNA): TGTGCCAGCAGTCACTTGAACACTGAAGCTTTCTTT.